The 8 T cell receptor beta chains in this list originate from one sample, sequenced in a study of early T cells in non-severe SARS-CoV-2 infection. Via MiXCR, TCRdb re-called the 5' RACE reads, giving one row per CDR3 protein. The sample shows roughly 45,000 distinct CDR3 sequences, approximately 10% of them seen only once. The sequencing input was whole blood. The receptors originated from an adult who was a healthcare worker with PCR-confirmed SARS-CoV-2 infection or an uninfected control (not recorded which).

The CDR3 is CASSQVELANEQFF. Here the CDR3 DNA reads TGTGCCAGCAGCCAAGTGGAACTAGCCAATGAGCAGTTCTTC. This rearrangement joins TRBV4-2 to TRBJ2-1, with D maybe TRBD2 (6 bases). CDR3 length: 14 amino acids. The germline V gene encodes CDR1 LGHNA and CDR2 YNFKEQ. V lost 1 base, J lost 6 bases, and 10 bases lay in between.

For this clonotype: The junction differs from germline at one of its ends, possibly a read error. The V and J genes are TRBV7-2 and TRBJ2-2; the D is unclear. In germline, CDR1 is SGHTA, CDR2 FQGNSA. There are 13 residues in the CDR3. CDR3 nucleotide sequence: TGTGCCAGCAGTACACCGAACACCAGGGAGCTGTTTTTT. Its protein product is CASSTPNTRELFF.

The rearrangement joins TRBV6-5 to TRBJ2-7; D not certain. This CDR3 is 15 amino acids long. In germline, CDR1 is MNHEY, CDR2 SVGAGI. The V and J ends lost 0 bases and 0 bases respectively, with 9 bases between them. This CDR3 reads CASSYSNPDSYEQYF. The DNA for the CDR3 is TGTGCCAGCAGTTACTCGAACCCGGACTCCTACGAGCAGTACTTC.

J is TRBJ2-4 and V is TRBV11-2; 9 bases agree with TRBD2. The CDR3 totals 16 residues. The germline V gene has CDR1 SGHAT and CDR2 FQNNGV. Germline trimming cut 4 bases from V and 0 bases from J; bases unmatched to any gene: 4. The CDR3, as DNA: TGTGCCAGCAGCTCTAGCGGGATGTTAGCCAAAAACATTCAGTACTTC. The encoded protein is CASSSSGMLAKNIQYF.

The gene calls are TRBV3-1 and TRBJ1-4; D remains unclear. Germline V lookup: CDR1 LGHDT, CDR2 YNNKEL (reference sequence). The CDR3 contains 12 residues. V was pared by 2 bases and J by 8 bases, with 6 bases between. CDR3 DNA sequence: TGTGCCAGCAGCCAACGGTGGGAAAAACTGTTTTTT. Encoded protein: CASSQRWEKLFF.

The chain links TRBV3-1 to TRBJ1-1, with D maybe TRBD1 (5 bases). The ends were cut back, 3 bases at V and 11 bases at J, with 10 bases in the middle. There are 11 residues in the CDR3. Per the germline V gene, CDR1 is LGHDT and CDR2 is YNNKEL (reference sequence). The CDR3 here is CASSQQGKAFF. CDR3 nucleotide sequence: TGTGCCAGCAGCCAGCAGGGAAAGGCTTTCTTT. The variable domain in full, with the rest retrieved from reference TRBV3-1 and TRBJ1-1, is DTAVSQTPKYLVTQMGNDKSIKCEQNLGHDTMYWYKQDSKKFLKIMFSYNNKELIINETVPNRFSPKSPDKAHLNLHINSLELGDSAVYFCASSQQGKAFFGQGTRLTVV.

This clonotype was seen ten or more times. This rearrangement joins TRBV29-1 to TRBJ1-1, with D perhaps TRBD1 (5 bases). CDR3 length: 13 residues. Germline loops: CDR1 SQVTM, CDR2 ANQGSEA. The V end was cut by 6 bases, the J end by 5 bases, with 16 bases between. In DNA, the CDR3 is TGCAGCGTCCTGGGACGGGGGAGGACTGAAGCTTTCTTT. Translating gives CSVLGRGRTEAFF.

The genes are TRBV27 and TRBJ2-7; 10 bases line up with TRBD1. Germline V gene data show CDR1 as MNHEY and CDR2 as SMNVEV (reference sequence). J lost 2 bases, V lost 8 bases, and 9 bases had no gene match. The CDR3 has 15 amino acids. CDR3 nucleotides: TGTGCCAGCGGTAAAACCGGGACAGGGGCCTACGAGCAGTACTTC. It specifies CASGKTGTGAYEQYF.